This TCR beta chain was found in a study of blood T cell repertoires in COVID-19. After removal of 3 bases from V and 0 bases from J, the junction contained 15 bases not matched to a gene. Germline CDR1 SGHVS, CDR2 FNYEAQ. There are 20 residues in the CDR3. In the original processing: For nucleated cells, counts were estimated from reference gene primer amplification. Sequencing was performed with immunoSEQ multiplex PCR; in TCRdb, only in-frame clones are kept and a portion is missing. Clonal size and the V and J genes are those of that table, whereas D and trimming came from the DNA. The profile shows tens of thousands of clones, about 76% of them singletons.

The receptor was derived from a man older than 75 with active or convalescent COVID-19. The sequencing input was peripheral blood. The V gene is TRBV7-6, the J gene TRBJ2-1; 9 positions agree with TRBD2. The CDR3 here is CASSLGAGGILPSSYNEQFF. The DNA of the CDR3 is TGTGCCAGCAGCTTGGGAGCGGGGGGCATACTACCTAGCTCCTACAATGAGCAGTTCTTC.